Presented here are 11 T cell receptor beta chains from one specimen sequenced in a study of siplizumab effects on memory and regulatory T cells. Clones were sequenced by immunoSEQ multiplex PCR, and TCRdb holds only the in-frame ones, with some missing. The sample lists some 80,000 clones; just under 95% were seen once. Sequencing was performed on CD8+ T cells sorted from blood. The receptors were gathered from a human donor in good health.

The chain carries TRBV27 and TRBJ1-6, with D maybe TRBD1 (5 bases). The V end was cut by 3 bases, the J end by 6 bases, with 9 bases between. This CDR3 spans 14 amino acids. Germline V gives CDR1 MNHEY, CDR2 SMNVEV (reference sequence). This CDR3 is CASSFSGGNSPLHF. The CDR3 DNA sequence: TGTGCCAGCAGTTTTTCGGGGGGTAATTCACCCCTCCACTTT.

The chain couples TRBV27 to TRBJ1-5; D unclear. Looked up from germline, CDR1 is MNHEY and CDR2 is SMNVEV (reference sequence). The CDR3 sequence is 15 residues long. V dropped 1 base and J dropped 3 bases, with 10 bases sitting between them. The DNA for the CDR3 is TGTGCCAGCAGTTTATTGGGTTCCCCCAATCAGCCCCAGCATTTT. It codes for CASSLLGSPNQPQHF.

The rearrangement links TRBV27 to TRBJ2-7; TRBD1 aligns across 11 bases. Germline assignment: CDR1 MNHEY and CDR2 SMNVEV (reference sequence). This CDR3 contains 15 residues. J lost 4 bases, V lost 4 bases, and 6 bases had no gene match. In DNA form, the CDR3 reads TGTGCCAGCAGTTACGCGGGACAGGGGGGTTACGAGCAGTACTTC. It specifies CASSYAGQGGYEQYF.

Written as DNA, the CDR3 is TGTGCCAGCAGTCTCCAGGGGCGCAATCAGCCCCAGCATTTT. This encodes CASSLQGRNQPQHF. The gene calls are TRBV27 and TRBJ1-5, with D possibly matching TRBD1 (6 bases). V was clipped by 5 bases and J by 2 bases, with 10 bases between them. The CDR3 covers 14 residues. Germline V gives CDR1 MNHEY, CDR2 SMNVEV (reference sequence).

The gene calls are TRBV11-2 and TRBJ2-7, with a weak D call TRBD2 (5 bases). The germline gives CDR1 SGHAT, CDR2 FQNNGV. With 5 bases removed from V and 7 bases from J, the gap between germline ends came to 15 bases. This CDR3 spans 13 amino acids. CDR3 sequence (DNA): TGTGCCAGCAGCCCCCACCTGAGAGGGGAGCAGTACTTC. Translating it yields CASSPHLRGEQYF.

This chain links TRBV7-9 with TRBJ1-1; D is unclear. V was cut by 3 bases and J by 0 bases, with 14 bases left in between. The germline V gene encodes CDR1 SEHNR and CDR2 FQNEAQ (reference sequence). CDR3 length: 16 amino acids. The CDR3 region is CASSFPMSGVNTEAFF. Here the CDR3 DNA reads TGTGCCAGCAGCTTCCCGATGAGCGGAGTGAACACTGAAGCTTTCTTT. The full variable domain, in which reference TRBV7-9 and TRBJ1-1 provide the parts outside the CDR3, is DTGVSQNPRHKITKRGQNVTFRCDPISEHNRLYWYRQTLGQGPEFLTYFQNEAQLEKSRLLSDRFSAERPKGSFSTLEIQRTEQGDSAMYLCASSFPMSGVNTEAFFGQGTRLTVV.

The table lists this clone with a few counts. In DNA, the CDR3 is TGTGCCAGCAGCTTACGGGAGGGCTACACCTTC. Translation: CASSLREGYTF. This chain joins TRBV11-2 and TRBJ1-2; no reliable D call. The CDR3 has 11 residues. CDR1 and CDR2 from the germline V gene are SGHAT and FQNNGV. V was shortened by 2 bases and J by 8 bases, with 6 bases between the two germline ends.

About this clone itself: This likely came from a read error, as a far larger clone is one base away. This CDR3 is CASSPLDPSSYEQYF. CDR3 nucleotides: TGTGCCAGCAGCCCGCTAGACCCCAGCTCCTACGAGCAGTACTTC. This rearrangement joins TRBV5-6 to TRBJ2-7; D remains unclear. Trimming left V 4 bases short and J 0 bases short, with 14 bases between. The CDR3 contains 15 residues. Germline V CDR1 and CDR2: SGHDT, YYEEEE. The whole variable domain, remainder taken from reference TRBV5-6 and TRBJ2-7, is DAGVTQSPTHLIKTRGQQVTLRCSPKSGHDTVSWYQQALGQGPQFIFQYYEEEERQRGNFPDRFSGHQFPNYSSELNVNALLLGDSALYLCASSPLDPSSYEQYFGPGTRLTVT.

The rearrangement joins TRBV6-5 to TRBJ1-5; D unresolved. The germline V and J ends were trimmed by 2 bases and 0 bases, with 5 bases remaining between them. Germline V gene lookup returns CDR1 MNHEY and CDR2 SVGAGI. The CDR3 is made up of 14 amino acids. The CDR3 loop is CASSYAVSNQPQHF. In DNA, the CDR3 is TGTGCCAGCAGTTACGCAGTTAGCAATCAGCCCCAGCATTTT.

This chain links TRBV19 with TRBJ2-7; D is possibly TRBD1 or TRBD2 (6 bases each). V was pared by 8 bases and J by 2 bases, with 13 bases between. Per the germline V gene, CDR1 is LNHDA and CDR2 is SQIVND (reference sequence). The CDR3 consists of 13 residues. The CDR3 bases are TGTGCCAGTGGGGGCGGGGTACCCTACGAGCAGTACTTC. This sequence encodes CASGGGVPYEQYF.

The V gene is TRBV27, the J gene TRBJ2-7, with a tentative D call TRBD1 (5 bases). The CDR3 length is 14 residues. V shed 2 bases and J shed 6 bases, with 14 bases lying between them. Germline lookup yields CDR1 MNHEY and CDR2 SMNVEV (reference sequence). Here the CDR3 reads CASSLLFQGSEQYF. Here the CDR3 DNA reads TGTGCCAGCAGTTTACTTTTCCAGGGTAGCGAGCAGTACTTC.